A selection of T cell receptor beta chains follows, all from one sample in a study of blood T cells in healthy people across ages. TCRdb ran MiXCR on the 5' RACE reads and lists one entry per CDR3 protein. This sample has 2 million or so distinct CDR3 sequences, with 49% found just once. The specimen sequenced was blood. All receptors derive from a woman between 40 and 55 years old in good health. The CDR3 runs from the conserved cysteine through the conserved F or W. Each record gives: V gene, clone size, D gene, J gene, CDR3 DNA, CDR3 protein. The D gene is left open where the match is weak. Rows give clone size only sometimes, using once, few, many, or a class for an expanded clone.

TRBV6-2/TRBV6-3	few	TRBD1	TRBJ2-7	TGTGCCAGCAGTTATGTAACAGGGGCATTCTCCGAGCAGTACTTC	CASSYVTGAFSEQYF
TRBV10-3	few	NA	TRBJ2-7	TGTGCCATCAGCCAAGGAGGGAACTCCTACGAGCAGTACTTC	CAISQGGNSYEQYF
TRBV27	NA	NA	TRBJ1-2	TGTGCCAGCAGTTTCGGGGGGCCTACGAGTCGGTATGGCTACACCTTC	CASSFGGPTSRYGYTF
TRBV6-5	NA	TRBD2	TRBJ2-7	TGTGCCACCAAAGCGGGGAGCTCCTACAATGAGCAGTACTTC	CATKAGSSYNEQYF
TRBV14	NA	NA	TRBJ1-1	TGTGCCAGCAGCCAAGTCCTGCGCCCGGGACTTAAGCACACTGAAGCTTTCTTT	CASSQVLRPGLKHTEAFF
TRBV7-2	NA	NA	TRBJ2-5	TGTGCCAGCAGCTCAGTCGGCGGGGAGTGGGGAGAGACCCAGTACTTC	CASSSVGGEWGETQYF
TRBV4-1	NA	NA	TRBJ2-1	TGCGCCAGCAGCCAAGGGCCCGTATACAATGAGCAGTTCTTC	CASSQGPVYNEQFF
TRBV27	few	NA	TRBJ2-5	TGTGCCAGCAAGAAGGGGGGGCGAGAGACCCAGTACTTC	CASKKGGRETQYF
TRBV7-2	few	TRBD2	TRBJ2-1	TGTGCCAGCAGCTCACCAGGGGCGGGGGGTTCCTACAATGAGCAGTTCTTC	CASSSPGAGGSYNEQFF
TRBV27	NA	NA	TRBJ2-5	TGTGCCAGCAGCCCGGTCACGGGGACCCAGTACTTC	CASSPVTGTQYF
TRBV5-1	NA	TRBD1	TRBJ1-2	TGCGCCAGCAGCACGGGACAGGGGCAAGGGGACTATGGCTACACCTTC	CASSTGQGQGDYGYTF
TRBV20-1	few	TRBD2	TRBJ2-1	TGCAGTGCTAGACATAGCGGGGTGGGCAATGAGCAGTTCTTC	CSARHSGVGNEQFF
TRBV20-1	NA	NA	TRBJ1-4	TGCAGTGCTAGAGCTTCAACTAATGAAAAACTGTTTTTT	CSARASTNEKLFF
TRBV3-1	NA	NA	TRBJ1-5	TGTGCCAGCAGCCAAGACCCGGCAGGGAAACAGCCCCAGCATTTT	CASSQDPAGKQPQHF
TRBV20-1	NA	TRBD2	TRBJ2-1	TGCAGTGCTAGAGTGCCCGGGACTAGCGGCTACAATGAGCAGTTCTTC	CSARVPGTSGYNEQFF
TRBV20-1	NA	TRBD1	TRBJ1-2	TGCAGTACCAAAACCGGGACAGGGCCTTATGGCTACACCTTC	CSTKTGTGPYGYTF
TRBV29-1	few	TRBD2	TRBJ2-1	TGCAGCGCTAATACGGGACTAGCGGGTTACAATGAGCAGTTCTTC	CSANTGLAGYNEQFF